The 23 T cell receptor beta chains listed next were all sequenced from one sample in a study of T cell repertoires in cytomegalovirus infection. TCRdb called the reads again in MiXCR, with one record for every CDR3 protein. This repertoire shows approximately 500,000 distinct CDR3 sequences, about 11% found once; its top ten account for 10% to 13%. Material for sequencing was PBMCs. These TCRs come from a human donor in good health (CMV status not recorded). Some clones in this sample may be carry-over from other donors' samples.

This clonotype came up many times. The rearrangement joins TRBV28 to TRBJ2-3, with 9 bases aligning to TRBD2. The CDR3 sequence is 15 residues long. Trimming took 2 bases from V and 3 from J; bases not matched to a gene: 3. Germline lookup yields CDR1 MDHEN and CDR2 SYDVKM. CDR3 in DNA: TGTGCCAGCAGTTTACCTGCGGGAGGGACAGATACGCAGTATTTT. It codes for CASSLPAGGTDTQYF. Variable domain in full (rest from reference TRBV28 and TRBJ2-3): DVKVTQSSRYLVKRTGEKVFLECVQDMDHENMFWYRQDPGLGLRLIYFSYDVKMKEKGDIPEGYSVSREKKERFSLILESASTNQTSMYLCASSLPAGGTDTQYFGPGTRLTVL.

The rearrangement links TRBV6-2 or TRBV6-3 to TRBJ1-5; no definite D call. Trimming pared 0 bases from V and 1 base from J, leaving 10 bases between. The CDR3 is 16 residues long. Germline CDR1 MNHEY, CDR2 SVGEGT. CDR3 bases: TGTGCCAGCAGTTACTCGGGGTCAGGCAGCAATCAGCCCCAGCATTTT. As protein: CASSYSGSGSNQPQHF.

In this sample, this clonotype turned up many times. The chain joins TRBV11-2 to TRBJ1-1, with TRBD1 matching 11 bases. Germline V gene data show CDR1 as SGHAT and CDR2 as FQNNGV. The CDR3 contains 15 residues. V lost 3 bases to trimming and J lost 5 bases; unmatched junction nucleotides: 5. CDR3 bases: TGTGCCAGCAGCTTCGGACAGGGGGCAGGAACTGAAGCTTTCTTT. As protein: CASSFGQGAGTEAFF.

This clonotype came up many times. The chain uses TRBV6-6 and TRBJ2-7; 7 nucleotides align to TRBD2. The CDR3 covers 13 residues. Germline V gene data show CDR1 as MNHNY and CDR2 as SVGAGI (reference sequence). V gave up 6 bases and J gave up 2 bases; unmatched junction bases: 4. In DNA form, the CDR3 reads TGTGCCAGCAGACCGGGGACTACCTACGAGCAGTACTTC. Translation: CASRPGTTYEQYF.

To note about this clonotype: A clone one base away is much larger, so this may be a read error. The rearrangement uses TRBV10-3 and TRBJ2-2; 12 positions agree with TRBD2. The germline V gene encodes CDR1 ENHRY and CDR2 SYGVKD. V shed 6 bases and J 4 bases; nucleotides not matched to a gene: 15. CDR3 size: 19 residues. Here the CDR3 DNA reads TGTGCCATCAGCTCTCGGAGTCTAGCGGGGGGGGCGAGCACCGGGGAGCTGTTTTTT. Translation: CAISSRSLAGGASTGELFF.

As regards this clonotype: A single base separates this from a much larger clone, so it may be a read error. This chain connects TRBV5-4 to TRBJ2-3; 7 bases match TRBD2. The CDR3 is 16 residues long. CDR1 is SGHNT and CDR2 is YYREEE in the germline V gene (reference sequence). Trimming cost V 3 bases and J 0 bases; bases outside gene matches: 7. CDR3 region: CASSSPGGTSTDTQYF. CDR3 DNA sequence: TGTGCCAGCAGCTCGCCCGGGGGGACTAGCACAGATACGCAGTATTTT.

This clonotype was observed a few times. This rearrangement joins TRBV20-1 to TRBJ2-3, with 7 bases matching TRBD1. The CDR3 loop spans 17 amino acids. CDR1 DFQATT and CDR2 SNEGSKA come from the germline V gene (reference sequence). The ends lost 2 bases at V and 0 bases at J; junction bases unmatched: 11. The CDR3 is CSARRFARQGSTDTQYF. CDR3 DNA: TGCAGTGCTAGACGATTCGCTAGACAGGGTAGCACAGATACGCAGTATTTT.

On this clonotype itself: A clone one base away is much larger, so this may be a read error. This sequence joins TRBV6-2 or TRBV6-3 and TRBJ2-7; TRBD1 agrees at 9 bases. The CDR3 covers 15 residues. Per the germline V gene, CDR1 is MNHEY and CDR2 is SVGEGT. J lost 3 bases, V lost 8 bases, and 11 bases had no gene match. The CDR3 reads CASLGQGHGLYEQYF. The CDR3 nucleotides are TGTGCCAGCCTAGGACAGGGGCACGGTCTCTACGAGCAGTACTTC.

In its sample, this clonotype was seen many times. The rearrangement links TRBV28 to TRBJ2-3; possible D gene TRBD2, 5 bases. Germline CDR1 MDHEN, CDR2 SYDVKM. The V end lost 9 bases, the J end lost 1 base, and 11 bases lay between the germline ends. The CDR3 contains 13 residues. The CDR3 spells CASRDTGTDTQYF. CDR3 in DNA: TGTGCCAGTCGGGATACGGGCACAGATACGCAGTATTTT.

This clonotype occurred a few times. The chain uses TRBV3-1 and TRBJ2-4; D possibly matches TRBD1 or TRBD2 (5 bases each). The V gene lost 4 bases and the J gene lost 5 bases, with 12 bases spanning the gap. Per the germline V gene, CDR1 is LGHDT and CDR2 is YNNKEL (reference sequence). CDR3 size: 14 residues. This chain's CDR3 is CASSPRDGQNIQYF. CDR3 nucleotide sequence: TGTGCCAGCAGCCCCAGGGACGGACAAAACATTCAGTACTTC.

The chain combines TRBV20-1 with TRBJ1-1; 7 bases map to TRBD1. CDR1 and CDR2 (germline): DFQATT, SNEGSKA (reference sequence). This CDR3 is 13 amino acids long. The ends lost 4 bases at V and 3 bases at J; junction bases unmatched: 5. CDR3 amino acids: CSAKQGGDTEAFF. The DNA of the CDR3 is TGCAGTGCTAAGCAGGGGGGGGACACTGAAGCTTTCTTT.

There are many counts of this clonotype. This CDR3 is CASSLETGFKNTEAFF. CDR3 sequence (DNA): TGTGCCAGCAGTTTAGAGACAGGGTTTAAGAACACTGAAGCTTTCTTT. The V call is TRBV12-3 or TRBV12-4, the J call TRBJ1-1; TRBD1 matches at 7 bases. Unmatched junction bases numbered 6, after V lost 1 base and J lost 1 base. The CDR3 sequence is 16 residues long.

The chain joins TRBV20-1 to TRBJ2-1; 12 positions match TRBD2. With the DNA end fitting TRBJ2-7 better, the J assignment may be wrong. Germline V gives CDR1 DFQATT, CDR2 SNEGSKA (reference sequence). This CDR3 is 16 amino acids long. The CDR3 loop is CSANGLAGSSYNEQYF. CDR3 nucleotides: TGCAGTGCTAACGGACTAGCGGGAAGCTCCTACAATGAGCAGTACTTC.

This clonotype was seen ten or more times. The chain employs TRBV4-1 and TRBJ2-7, with 8 positions matching TRBD2. The CDR3 covers 16 residues. The junction had 8 bases not matched to a gene; V was cut back by 2 bases and J by 2 bases. Per germline, CDR1 MGHRA and CDR2 YSYEKL. CDR3: CASSQTNSGTAYEQYF. The CDR3 DNA reads TGCGCCAGCAGCCAAACTAATAGCGGGACCGCCTACGAGCAGTACTTC.

Only a few counts were recorded for this clonotype. The chain combines TRBV5-5 with TRBJ1-6; unclear D gene. Germline V gives CDR1 SGHKS, CDR2 YYEKEE (reference sequence). With 0 bases removed from V and 0 bases from J, the gap between germline ends came to 10 bases. CDR3 length: 17 residues. The CDR3 loop is CASSLADRSSYNSPLHF. The CDR3 DNA reads as TGTGCCAGCAGCTTGGCCGACCGGAGCTCCTATAATTCACCCCTCCACTTT. The full variable domain, its missing parts supplied by reference TRBV5-5 and TRBJ1-6, is DAGVTQSPTHLIKTRGQQVTLRCSPISGHKSVSWYQQVLGQGPQFIFQYYEKEERGRGNFPDRFSARQFPNYSSELNVNALLLGDSALYLCASSLADRSSYNSPLHFGNGTRLTVT.

The genes are TRBV6-1 and TRBJ1-5; no clear D gene. The CDR3 is made up of 13 amino acids. The V and J ends lost 8 bases and 5 bases respectively, with 13 bases between them. Germline CDR1 MNHNS, CDR2 SASEGT. CDR3 in amino acids: CASSKAGDQPQHF. CDR3 nucleotide sequence: TGTGCCAGCTCAAAGGCCGGTGATCAGCCCCAGCATTTT.

Ten or more counts support this clonotype. For the CDR3, the DNA is TGTGCCAGCAGTTCTGCAGGGGTGGGCTCCTACAATGAGCAGTTCTTC. This codes for CASSSAGVGSYNEQFF. The V gene is TRBV28, the J gene TRBJ2-1, with a possible D match to TRBD1 (6 bases). Germline V lookup: CDR1 MDHEN, CDR2 SYDVKM. This CDR3 contains 16 residues. V was clipped by 4 bases and J by 0 bases, with 13 bases between them. The full variable domain, with the rest looked up from reference TRBV28 and TRBJ2-1, is DVKVTQSSRYLVKRTGEKVFLECVQDMDHENMFWYRQDPGLGLRLIYFSYDVKMKEKGDIPEGYSVSREKKERFSLILESASTNQTSMYLCASSSAGVGSYNEQFFGPGTRLTVL.

V usage is TRBV9 and J usage is TRBJ2-3, with D maybe TRBD2 (6 bases). Trimming pared 0 bases from V and 2 bases from J, leaving 13 bases between. This CDR3 has 16 residues. Germline-derived CDR1 and CDR2 are SGDLS and YYNGEE. CDR3 sequence: CASSVEVGGATDTQYF. The DNA for the CDR3 is TGTGCCAGCAGCGTAGAAGTAGGCGGGGCCACAGATACGCAGTATTTT.

The chain has TRBV20-1 and TRBJ2-6; TRBD2 aligns across 9 bases. Germline trimming cut 6 bases from V and 0 bases from J; bases unmatched to any gene: 6. The germline gives CDR1 DFQATT, CDR2 SNEGSKA (reference sequence). This CDR3 contains 16 residues. The CDR3 loop is CSAVAGAISGANVLTF. In DNA, the CDR3 is TGCAGTGCCGTAGCGGGAGCGATCTCTGGGGCCAACGTCCTGACTTTC.

This sequence joins TRBV7-9 and TRBJ1-1, with D unclear. Trimming cost V 1 base and J 0 bases, with 6 bases left between them. The CDR3 consists of 14 residues. Germline V CDR1 and CDR2: SEHNR, FQNEAQ (reference sequence). CDR3 sequence: CASSLDVLNTEAFF. CDR3 nucleotides: TGTGCCAGCAGCTTAGACGTTCTGAACACTGAAGCTTTCTTT.

This clonotype was seen many times. The rearrangement links TRBV29-1 to TRBJ1-1; possible D gene TRBD1, 6 bases. Germline V CDR1 and CDR2: SQVTM, ANQGSEA. CDR3 length equals 15 residues. The germline V and J ends were trimmed by 4 bases and 5 bases, with 20 bases remaining between them. The CDR3 DNA reads TGCAGCGTTGGGAGATCAGGGGAAGTTAATACTGAAGCTTTCTTT. Its translation: CSVGRSGEVNTEAFF.

This clonotype was seen many times. The gene calls are TRBV10-3 and TRBJ1-3, with a tentative D call TRBD1 (5 bases). This CDR3 region has 14 residues. The ends were cut back, 7 bases at V and 4 bases at J, with 14 bases in the middle. The V gene's germline CDR1 is ENHRY and CDR2 SYGVKD. The CDR3 loop reads CAINPTVNGNTIYF. In nucleotides, the CDR3 is TGTGCCATCAATCCGACAGTGAACGGAAACACCATATATTTT.

V is TRBV7-9 and J is TRBJ2-5, with no clear D. Per germline, CDR1 SEHNR and CDR2 FQNEAQ (reference sequence). This CDR3 spans 13 amino acids. Trimming left V 4 bases short and J 4 bases short, with 10 bases between. The CDR3 sequence is CASSSVSTETQYF. The CDR3 DNA is TGTGCCAGCAGCTCGGTATCAACAGAGACCCAGTACTTC. The entire variable domain, with the rest obtained from reference TRBV7-9 and TRBJ2-5, is as follows: DTGVSQNPRHKITKRGQNVTFRCDPISEHNRLYWYRQTLGQGPEFLTYFQNEAQLEKSRLLSDRFSAERPKGSFSTLEIQRTEQGDSAMYLCASSSVSTETQYFGPGTRLLVL.